These 6 T cell receptor beta chains originate from one sample sequenced in a study of blood T cells in healthy people across ages (dated by TCRdb to 2014 to 2015). Library prep was done by 5' RACE. Reads for this sample came from an Illumina HiSeq 2500. A second roughly 6 to 12 cycle PCR used a sample-barcoded 5' primer and a J-beta primer mix. TCRdb reran the public reads through fastp at Q25 and MiXCR, keeping productive beta chains. Every entry covers one CDR3 protein and lists the most common genes and DNA from its rows. This sample holds more than 650,000 distinct CDR3 sequences; about 24% were observed only once. Together, the top ten hold roughly 22% of the sample. The sequencing input was blood. The source is a man between 65 and 80 years old in good health.

This clonotype came up a few times. This chain connects TRBV5-4 to TRBJ2-3; 9 nucleotides line up with TRBD2. This CDR3 comprises 16 residues. Looked up from germline, CDR1 is SGHNT and CDR2 is YYREEE (reference sequence). V trimming: 3 bases; J trimming: 0 bases; junction bases outside the gene matches: 5. The CDR3 spells CASSSLLAGSTDTQYF. CDR3 DNA: TGTGCCAGCAGCTCACTCCTAGCGGGGAGCACAGATACGCAGTATTTT.

This clonotype was counted once. This rearrangement joins TRBV20-1 to TRBJ2-7, with D tentatively TRBD2 (6 bases). Trimming stripped 7 bases from V and 3 bases from J, with 16 bases between. This CDR3 comprises 13 residues. CDR1 is DFQATT, CDR2 SNEGSKA, per germline (reference sequence). CDR3 sequence: CSVLPGANYEQYF. The CDR3 DNA reads as TGCAGTGTTTTACCGGGAGCTAACTACGAGCAGTACTTC.

This chain uses TRBV15 with TRBJ2-5, with 11 bases matching TRBD1. The length of the CDR3 is 14 residues. The V segment lost 5 bases and the J segment 10 bases; nucleotides outside the gene matches: 9. CDR1 and CDR2 (germline): LNHNV, YYDKDF (reference sequence). The chain's CDR3 is CATSHSGTGGIQYF. The CDR3 DNA sequence: TGTGCCACCAGCCATTCAGGGACAGGGGGAATCCAGTACTTC.

This clonotype was recorded a few times. This chain uses TRBV9 with TRBJ2-3, with D perhaps TRBD1 or TRBD2 (7 bases each). The CDR3 has 15 residues. Trimming took off 5 bases at V and 2 bases at J, with 15 bases between the two ends. Per germline, CDR1 SGDLS and CDR2 YYNGEE. CDR3 sequence reads: CASRRGRGSTDTQYF. The CDR3 DNA reads TGTGCCAGCAGGAGGGGGCGGGGGTCCACAGATACGCAGTATTTT.

This clonotype was found a few times. V usage is TRBV6-2 or TRBV6-3 and J usage is TRBJ2-5; maybe TRBD2 (7 bases). Gene TRBJ2-1 matches the end of the DNA better, so the J call may be wrong. This CDR3 spans 12 amino acids. The germline CDR1 and CDR2 sequences are MNHEY and SVGEGT. CDR3 nucleotides: TGTGCCAGCAGCCTGGGGGGGCCTGAGCAGTTCTTC. It is translated as CASSLGGPEQFF.

The table lists this clonotype with a few counts. The chain carries TRBV29-1 and TRBJ1-2, with TRBD1 identical over 8 bases. Germline V gives CDR1 SQVTM, CDR2 ANQGSEA. CDR3 length equals 13 residues. With V trimmed by 8 bases and J by 5 bases, 10 bases remained unmatched. This chain's CDR3 is CSTTPGGPYGYTF. Here the CDR3 DNA reads TGCAGCACTACACCAGGGGGCCCTTATGGCTACACCTTC.